The 2 T cell receptor beta chains listed next were all sequenced from one sample in a study of T cells after yellow fever vaccination. TCRdb re-called the 5' RACE reads with MiXCR, one entry per CDR3 protein. Of a few hundred thousand distinct CDR3 sequences listed, 15% to 20% are singletons. The specimen was PBMCs, collected 15 days after the yellow fever booster vaccination. Every receptor here comes from a man aged 30 to 45 who received the YFV17D yellow fever vaccine.

The chain uses TRBV20-1 and TRBJ2-1; 10 bases are a match to TRBD2. CDR1 is DFQATT and CDR2 is SNEGSKA in the germline V gene (reference sequence). The CDR3 loop spans 15 amino acids. Germline trimming cut 3 bases from V and 5 bases from J; bases unmatched to any gene: 7. The DNA for the CDR3 is TGCAGTGCTAGTCGGACTAGCGGTTTCGACAATGAGCAGTTCTTC. It translates to CSASRTSGFDNEQFF.

V is TRBV7-2 and J is TRBJ2-7; D not resolved. This CDR3 region has 14 residues. Germline-derived CDR1 and CDR2 are SGHTA and FQGNSA. Between the trimmed V and J ends, which lost 0 bases and 2 bases, there was a span of 8 bases. CDR3 sequence reads: CASSLAVGPYEQYF. The CDR3 bases are TGTGCCAGCAGCTTAGCGGTAGGCCCCTACGAGCAGTACTTC.